This is a list of T cell receptor beta chains from one sample in a study of HIV-infected children after antiretroviral therapy interruption. MiXCR, applied by TCRdb to the 3' RACE reads, yields one record per CDR3 protein. The top ten hold more than 25% of the sample, which has around 3,900 distinct CDR3 sequences, approximately 5% seen once. The sequences come from CD45RO+ CD8+ T cells from PBMCs, pooled from several time points, collected from a donor given antiretroviral therapy, either interrupted or continuous. These receptors were taken from a pool of human donors with HIV. Both conserved end residues are part of each CDR3. The D gene is left open where the match is weak. The size entry is marked missing in some rows and otherwise reads once, few, many or a size class.

CAWSAWIRGYNSPLHF	TGTGCCTGGAGCGCTTGGATTAGGGGCTATAATTCACCCCTCCACTTT	medium-sized	TRBV30	TRBJ1-6	NA
CASSLVGGGTNEQFF	TGTGCCAGCAGCTTGGTAGGCGGGGGGACCAATGAGCAGTTCTTC	many	TRBV11-2	TRBJ2-1	TRBD2
CAWTGGSYNSPLHF	TGTGCCTGGACAGGGGGCTCCTATAATTCACCCCTCCACTTT	medium-sized	TRBV30	TRBJ1-6	TRBD1
CATRQGAMNNEQFF	TGTGCCACCAGACAGGGGGCAATGAACAATGAGCAGTTCTTC	many	TRBV24-1	TRBJ2-1	TRBD1
CASSFYQGSGYTF	TGTGCCAGCAGTTTTTATCAGGGTTCTGGCTACACCTTC	many	TRBV28	TRBJ1-2	NA
CASSDTGFYEQYF	TGTGCCAGCAGCGATACAGGTTTCTACGAGCAGTACTTC	many	TRBV11-2	TRBJ2-7	NA
CASSVERNHNSPLHF	TGTGCCAGCAGCGTAGAAAGGAACCATAATTCACCCCTCCACTTT	many	TRBV9	TRBJ1-6	NA
CASSVFGTSGKFTGELFF	TGTGCCAGCAGCGTATTTGGGACTAGCGGGAAATTTACCGGGGAGCTGTTTTTT	medium-sized	TRBV9	TRBJ2-2	TRBD2
CASSPGLAALVYNEQFF	TGCGCCAGCAGCCCCGGTCTCGCGGCTCTTGTCTACAATGAGCAGTTCTTC	many	TRBV5-1	TRBJ2-1	NA
CSASVDPASYNEQFF	TGCAGTGCTAGCGTTGACCCAGCGTCCTACAATGAGCAGTTCTTC	NA	TRBV20-1	TRBJ2-1	NA
CASMSAYEQYF	TGTGCCAGCATGAGTGCCTACGAGCAGTACTTC	many	TRBV27	TRBJ2-7	NA
CASRSGGTEKLFF	TGTGCCAGCCGTTCAGGGGGAACTGAAAAACTGTTTTTT	many	TRBV19	TRBJ1-4	TRBD1
CAISGSLNTEAFF	TGTGCCATCTCCGGCAGCCTGAACACTGAAGCTTTCTTT	many	TRBV10-3	TRBJ1-1	NA
CASSPREWRNTIYF	TGTGCCAGCTCACCCCGGGAATGGAGAAACACCATATATTTT	many	TRBV18	TRBJ1-3	NA
CASSSRETQYF	TGTGCCAGCAGCTCGAGAGAGACCCAGTACTTC	many	TRBV7-9	TRBJ2-5	NA
CSARDSGSSYNEQFF	TGCAGTGCTAGAGATAGCGGGAGCTCCTACAATGAGCAGTTCTTC	NA	TRBV20-1	TRBJ2-1	TRBD2
CASSSRMDINSPLHF	TGTGCCAGTAGTTCGAGAATGGACATTAATTCACCCCTCCACTTT	many	TRBV19	TRBJ1-6	NA
CASSYSLWEQYF	TGTGCCAGCAGTTACTCGTTATGGGAGCAGTACTTC	many	TRBV6-2/TRBV6-3	TRBJ2-7	NA
CASSQDFGSTGELFF	TGTGCCAGCAGCCAAGATTTCGGGTCCACCGGGGAGCTGTTTTTT	medium-sized	TRBV3-1	TRBJ2-2	NA
CASSPATRGLSSPLHF	TGTGCCAGCAGCCCCGCCACCAGGGGTTTAAGTTCACCCCTCCACTTT	many	TRBV7-8	TRBJ1-6	NA
CASRDRSSYEQYF	TGCGCCAGCCGGGACAGGAGCTCCTACGAGCAGTACTTC	many	TRBV5-1	TRBJ2-7	TRBD1
CASSPAGGSSGELFF	TGTGCCAGCAGCCCAGCCGGGGGGTCCAGCGGGGAGCTGTTTTTT	NA	TRBV7-6	TRBJ2-2	TRBD2
CASSQSRVTCGNEQFF	TGCGCCAGCAGTCAATCAAGGGTTACGTGCGGCAATGAGCAGTTCTTC	many	TRBV23-1	TRBJ2-1	NA
CASSLVGYDAEAFF	TGTGCCAGCAGCTTGGTAGGGTACGACGCTGAAGCTTTCTTT	NA	TRBV5-6	TRBJ1-1	NA
CASSDSGQGNEQFF	TGTGCCAGCAGTGACTCGGGACAGGGCAATGAGCAGTTCTTC	many	TRBV6-4	TRBJ2-1	TRBD1
CARSLSLWMGPGQGYYALYNEQFF	TGTGCCAGAAGCTTGTCTTTGTGGATGGGCCCGGGACAGGGTTATTATGCCCTATACAATGAGCAGTTCTTC	few	TRBV5-3	TRBJ2-1	TRBD1
CSLPARQLTGELFF	TGCAGTCTCCCAGCCCGTCAACTCACCGGGGAGCTGTTTTTT	many	TRBV20-1	TRBJ2-2	NA
CASSYRTGGTEAFF	TGTGCCAGCAGTTATAGGACAGGGGGCACCGAAGCTTTCTTT	once	TRBV6-6	TRBJ1-1	TRBD1
CASSLGSATGLTGELFF	TGTGCCAGCAGCTTAGGGTCCGCGACAGGGCTCACCGGGGAGCTGTTTTTT	large	TRBV7-6	TRBJ2-2	TRBD1
CASSWQGAGGETQYF	TGTGCCAGCAGCTGGCAGGGGGCAGGGGGAGAGACCCAGTACTTC	medium-sized	TRBV5-6	TRBJ2-5	TRBD1
CSVTTGGQETQYF	TGCAGCGTCACTACCGGGGGGCAAGAGACCCAGTACTTC	NA	TRBV29-1	TRBJ2-5	TRBD2
CASSLGAGRSSYNEQFF	TGTGCCAGCAGCTTGGGGGCCGGACGGAGCTCCTACAATGAGCAGTTCTTC	few	TRBV5-6	TRBJ2-1	NA
CASSLTGVLGYEQYF	TGTGCCAGCAGCTTGACAGGGGTTTTAGGTTACGAGCAGTACTTC	medium-sized	TRBV7-8	TRBJ2-7	TRBD1
CASSQDRAEPDTDTQYF	TGTGCCAGCAGCCAAGATAGGGCAGAACCCGACACAGATACGCAGTATTTT	few	TRBV3-1	TRBJ2-3	NA
CASSKGTGRRETQYF	TGTGCCAGTAGTAAGGGGACAGGGAGGAGAGAGACCCAGTACTTC	many	TRBV19	TRBJ2-5	TRBD1
CASRGLTGQGYTEAFF	TGTGCCAGCAGGGGGTTAACCGGACAGGGGTACACTGAAGCTTTCTTT	medium-sized	TRBV6-2/TRBV6-3	TRBJ1-1	TRBD1
CASSPVDYNSPLHF	TGTGCCAGCAGCCCCGTCGATTATAATTCACCCCTCCACTTT	many	TRBV6-6	TRBJ1-6	NA
CASSFGEQFF	TGTGCCAGCAGTTTTGGTGAGCAGTTCTTC	medium-sized	TRBV27	TRBJ2-1	NA
CASSPGQGAGRVPEAFF	TGTGCCAGCAGCCCGGGACAGGGGGCAGGAAGGGTACCTGAAGCTTTCTTT	many	TRBV3-1	TRBJ1-1	TRBD1
CASSLLVGHQPQHF	TGTGCCAGCAGTTTATTGGTCGGCCATCAGCCCCAGCATTTT	NA	TRBV12-3/TRBV12-4	TRBJ1-5	NA
CATSDFRGGGGNPQYF	TGTGCCACCAGTGATTTTAGGGGAGGGGGGGGGAATCCGCAGTATTTT	NA	TRBV24-1	TRBJ2-3	NA
CASSWSGENEQFF	TGTGCCAGCAGTTGGTCGGGAGAAAATGAGCAGTTCTTC	medium-sized	TRBV28	TRBJ2-1	NA
CASSQAPNSHPYEQYF	TGCGCCAGCAGCCAAGCACCCAACAGTCACCCCTACGAGCAGTACTTC	NA	TRBV4-1	TRBJ2-7	NA
CASSFNSNQPQHF	TGTGCCAGCAGCTTTAATAGCAATCAGCCCCAGCATTTT	many	TRBV7-9	TRBJ1-5	NA
CASSLAPWGDTQYF	TGTGCCAGCAGCTTAGCGCCGTGGGGGGATACGCAGTATTTT	many	TRBV7-2	TRBJ2-3	NA
CASSERQGYGYTF	TGTGCCAGCAGTGAACGCCAGGGCTATGGCTACACCTTC	many	TRBV6-1	TRBJ1-2	NA
CASSFGLSVGPHTGELFF	TGCGCCAGCAGTTTCGGACTTAGTGTGGGGCCCCACACCGGGGAGCTGTTTTTT	NA	TRBV10-1	TRBJ2-2	NA
CASSYGRLPPGFTLFF	TGTGCCAGCAGTTACGGAAGATTACCCCCAGGCTTTACCCTGTTCTTC	NA	TRBV6-6	TRBJ2-1	NA
CASVGQGGWPQHF	TGTGCCAGCGTAGGACAGGGGGGTTGGCCCCAGCATTTT	NA	TRBV12-3/TRBV12-4	TRBJ1-5	TRBD1
CSARVPGERTEAFF	TGCAGTGCTAGAGTGCCGGGGGAGAGGACTGAAGCTTTCTTT	many	TRBV20-1	TRBJ1-1	NA
CASSLVTPSGELFF	TGTGCCAGCAGCTTAGTGACCCCGAGCGGGGAGCTGTTTTTT	many	TRBV7-9	TRBJ2-2	NA
CASAKTRDSSFYEQYF	TGTGCCAGCGCGAAGACCCGGGACTCGTCTTTCTACGAGCAGTACTTC	NA	TRBV19	TRBJ2-7	NA
CSAAPDRGSYEQYF	TGCAGTGCTGCCCCGGACAGGGGGTCCTACGAGCAGTACTTC	NA	TRBV20-1	TRBJ2-7	TRBD1
CAWSEEVNTEAFF	TGTGCCTGGAGTGAAGAGGTGAACACTGAAGCTTTCTTT	many	TRBV30	TRBJ1-1	NA